Below, one TCR beta chain is given with its context. What it recognizes is unknown. The sample is drawn from a study of esophageal squamous cell carcinoma under preoperative chemotherapy. Across the whole study: Both tumor-infiltrating lymphocytes and peripheral blood T cells were profiled.

Study results and limitations: After paclitaxel-nedaplatin, abundant clones were more likely to contract than amplify. Post-treatment tumor-infiltrating lymphocytes appeared partly derived from peripheral T cells migrating into the tumor.

TCRdb reanalysed the PCR reads using MiXCR and keeps one entry per CDR3 protein. The data contain about 15,000 distinct CDR3 sequences, more than 50% of them singletons. Deletions cut 6 bases from V and 11 bases from J, with 19 bases between. The germline CDR1 and CDR2 sequences are MNHNS and SASEGT. The CDR3 has 13 amino acids. Described time point: before preoperative PTX-NDP chemotherapy. Paclitaxel-nedaplatin chemotherapy was given to patients ahead of their surgery. The chain carries TRBV6-1 and TRBJ2-5; D not certain. This clonotype originated in a human donor with esophageal squamous cell carcinoma. The donor label of this sample is uncertain. The sample here was taken from a patient given preoperative chemotherapy. The CDR3 DNA follows: TGTGCCAGCAGGTTGACACTCCAAGAGAAGCAGTACTTC. Translation: CASRLTLQEKQYF.